What follows are 28 T cell receptor beta chains derived from one specimen sequenced in a study of T-cell memory formation after mild COVID-19. A single record per CDR3 protein comes from TCRdb applying MiXCR to the 5' RACE reads. The data hold about 600,000 distinct CDR3 sequences, with roughly 20% observed a single time. The specimen sequenced was PBMCs or a T cell subset sorted from them (not recorded which). These receptors were taken from an adult woman who had mild COVID-19 (a few samples of this study predate the infection). Cell type and time point are not known.

The rearrangement uses TRBV12-3 or TRBV12-4 and TRBJ2-2, with 9 bases identical to TRBD2. The CDR3 spans 16 residues. The J segment lost 4 bases and the V segment lost 8 bases, leaving 11 bases of the junction unmatched. The DNA of the CDR3 is TGTGCCAGCGGAAAACTAGCGGGCTTCTCCACCGGGGAGCTGTTTTTT. Amino acids: CASGKLAGFSTGELFF.

The V and J genes are TRBV10-3 and TRBJ2-7; 10 bases agree with TRBD2. The ends lost 3 bases at V and 4 bases at J; junction bases unmatched: 6. Germline V gene sequence: CDR1 ENHRY, CDR2 SYGVKD. This CDR3 has 15 residues. The CDR3 DNA reads TGTGCCATCAGTGATTTAGCGGGAGGAGAATACGAGCAGTACTTC. It translates to CAISDLAGGEYEQYF.

The chain combines TRBV18 with TRBJ2-1; D is perhaps TRBD2 (6 bases). CDR3 length: 16 amino acids. The ends were cut back, 3 bases at V and 8 bases at J, with 20 bases in the middle. Germline CDR1 and CDR2: KGHSH and LQKENI. CDR3 sequence reads: CASSPPAGAGYHEQFF. In DNA form, the CDR3 reads TGTGCCAGCTCACCTCCGGCAGGTGCGGGGTACCATGAGCAGTTCTTC. Looking up the rest from reference TRBV18 and TRBJ2-1 gives the full variable domain: NAGVMQNPRHLVRRRGQEARLRCSPMKGHSHVYWYRQLPEEGLKFMVYLQKENIIDESGMPKERFSAEFPKEGPSILRIQQVVRGDSAAYFCASSPPAGAGYHEQFFGPGTRLTVL.

This clonotype has more than one count but fewer than ten. V usage is TRBV27 and J usage is TRBJ1-1; TRBD1 agrees at 7 bases. Germline V lookup: CDR1 MNHEY, CDR2 SMNVEV (reference sequence). V lost 7 bases to trimming and J lost 0 bases; unmatched junction nucleotides: 5. This CDR3 region has 14 residues. The CDR3 sequence: CASTTTGMNTEAFF. CDR3 coding DNA: TGTGCCAGCACCACGACAGGGATGAACACTGAAGCTTTCTTT.

This chain connects TRBV12-3 or TRBV12-4 to TRBJ2-1; tentative D call: TRBD2 (6 bases). Trimming shortened V by 5 bases and J by 3 bases, and 11 bases separated the two germline ends. CDR3 length equals 14 residues. The CDR3 sequence: CASSGRSYYNEQFF. The CDR3 coding sequence is TGTGCCAGCAGTGGGAGGTCCTACTACAATGAGCAGTTCTTC.

The V call is TRBV4-2, the J call TRBJ1-2; D perhaps matches TRBD1 (6 bases). The V gene's germline CDR1 is LGHNA and CDR2 YNFKEQ. The CDR3 contains 17 residues. The V end was cut by 0 bases, the J end by 4 bases, with 18 bases between. The chain's CDR3 is CASSQDLVAGVLYGYTF. CDR3 nucleotides: TGTGCCAGCAGCCAAGATCTCGTTGCAGGGGTGCTCTATGGCTACACCTTC.

This clonotype turned up a few times. The chain carries TRBV2 and TRBJ1-6; no clear D. CDR1 is SNHLY and CDR2 is FYNNEI in the germline V gene. This CDR3 has 15 amino acids. Trimming took off 6 bases at V and 8 bases at J, with 17 bases between the two ends. The DNA for the CDR3 is TGTGCCAGCAGCGTAGAAGGGAACAGAGATTCACCCCTCCACTTT. Translated, it gives CASSVEGNRDSPLHF. The full variable domain, completed using reference TRBV2 and TRBJ1-6, is EPEVTQTPSHQVTQMGQEVILRCVPISNHLYFYWYRQILGQKVEFLVSFYNNEISEKSEIFDDQFSVERPDGSNFTLKIRSTKLEDSAMYFCASSVEGNRDSPLHFGNGTRLTVT.

This clonotype was counted between two and nine times. The chain couples TRBV12-3 or TRBV12-4 to TRBJ2-7; D is perhaps TRBD1 (5 bases). V dropped 3 bases and J dropped 5 bases, with 11 bases sitting between them. The CDR3 is made up of 13 amino acids. CDR3 loop: CASSFRVAHEQYF. As DNA, the CDR3 is TGTGCCAGCAGTTTCAGGGTAGCCCACGAGCAGTACTTC.

This clonotype was counted between two and nine times. The V gene is TRBV28, the J gene TRBJ2-1; D perhaps matches TRBD2 (5 bases). This CDR3 region has 13 residues. The germline V gene encodes CDR1 MDHEN and CDR2 SYDVKM. The V end lost 10 bases, the J end lost 1 base, and 11 bases lay between the germline ends. As DNA, the CDR3 is TGTGCCATCACCCGGAGGTCCTACAATGAGCAGTTCTTC. Amino acids: CAITRRSYNEQFF.

This sequence joins TRBV6-2 or TRBV6-3 and TRBJ2-4, with TRBD1 as a possible D gene (6 bases). V was clipped by 5 bases and J by 8 bases, with 10 bases between them. The CDR3 is 12 residues long. Germline V gene data show CDR1 as MNHEY and CDR2 as SVGEGT. The CDR3 DNA is TGTGCCAGCAGTCACAGGGTTGACATTCAGTACTTC. This sequence encodes CASSHRVDIQYF.

This clonotype was recorded a few times. This rearrangement joins TRBV7-9 to TRBJ2-1; D might be TRBD1 or TRBD2, each matching 5 bases. This CDR3 is 15 amino acids long. V dropped 0 bases and J dropped 2 bases, with 8 bases sitting between them. CDR1 is SEHNR and CDR2 is FQNEAQ in the germline V gene (reference sequence). CDR3 sequence: CASSLAGATYNEQFF. CDR3 bases: TGTGCCAGCAGCTTAGCCGGGGCTACCTACAATGAGCAGTTCTTC. The complete variable domain, with remaining parts taken from reference TRBV7-9 and TRBJ2-1, reads DTGVSQNPRHKITKRGQNVTFRCDPISEHNRLYWYRQTLGQGPEFLTYFQNEAQLEKSRLLSDRFSAERPKGSFSTLEIQRTEQGDSAMYLCASSLAGATYNEQFFGPGTRLTVL.

This clonotype was detected a few times. The chain employs TRBV19 and TRBJ2-7, with 13 positions matching TRBD2. From germline, CDR1 is LNHDA and CDR2 SQIVND (reference sequence). There are 15 residues in the CDR3. V trimming: 10 bases; J trimming: 1 base; junction bases outside the gene matches: 7. The CDR3 spells CATLGLAGRSYEQYF. The CDR3 DNA is TGTGCCACCTTGGGACTAGCGGGGAGATCCTACGAGCAGTACTTC.

V usage is TRBV12-3 or TRBV12-4 and J usage is TRBJ2-7, with D unclear. This CDR3 region has 14 residues. The V and J ends lost 2 bases and 0 bases respectively, with 8 bases between them. DNA of the CDR3: TGTGCCAGCAGTTTAATAGGTTACTCCTACGAGCAGTACTTC. This encodes CASSLIGYSYEQYF.

This clonotype was counted a few times. The chain links TRBV15 to TRBJ2-2, with a weak D call TRBD1 (5 bases). V dropped 8 bases and J dropped 4 bases, with 5 bases sitting between them. Per the germline V gene, CDR1 is LNHNV and CDR2 is YYDKDF (reference sequence). This CDR3 is built from 11 residues. CDR3 sequence: CATQGTGELFF. The CDR3 DNA is TGTGCCACCCAGGGCACCGGGGAGCTGTTTTTT.

This chain uses TRBV12-3 or TRBV12-4 with TRBJ1-2; no firm D call. This CDR3 has 17 amino acids. The germline V and J ends were trimmed by 3 bases and 4 bases, with 21 bases remaining between them. CDR3: CASSFSVGRIGGYGYTF. CDR3 bases: TGTGCCAGCAGTTTCTCTGTCGGCAGGATCGGCGGCTATGGCTACACCTTC.

This clonotype was detected a few times. V usage is TRBV7-9 and J usage is TRBJ2-1, with 7 bases that match TRBD2. In germline, CDR1 is SEHNR, CDR2 FQNEAQ (reference sequence). Trimming took 1 base from V and 2 from J; bases not matched to a gene: 5. This CDR3 contains 16 residues. The CDR3 DNA is TGTGCCAGCAGCTTAGGCGCTAGCGGAGCCTACAATGAGCAGTTCTTC. As protein: CASSLGASGAYNEQFF.

CDR3 sequence: CASSPSRTGTTSSYEQYF. The CDR3 DNA reads as TGCGCCAGCAGCCCATCACGCACCGGGACTACCTCCTCCTACGAGCAGTACTTC. V and J are TRBV4-1 and TRBJ2-7, with 7 bases fitting TRBD2. CDR1 is MGHRA and CDR2 is YSYEKL in the germline V gene. V trimming: 4 bases; J trimming: 0 bases; junction bases outside the gene matches: 15. The CDR3 length is 18 residues.

This clonotype was seen a handful of times. The chain couples TRBV7-2 to TRBJ2-3; D gene uncertain. CDR1 is SGHTA and CDR2 is FQGNSA in the germline V gene. The V end was cut by 1 base, the J end by 1 base, with 12 bases between. The length of the CDR3 is 16 residues. The CDR3 protein is CASSLVGVVGTDTQYF. The DNA of the CDR3 is TGTGCCAGCAGCTTAGTTGGGGTGGTGGGCACAGATACGCAGTATTTT.

Comment on this clonotype: One end of the junction fails to match germline, which may point to a read error. The chain has TRBV25-1 and TRBJ1-3, with D uncertain. Germline CDR1 and CDR2: MGHDK and SYGVNS. This CDR3 region has 11 residues. CDR3 sequence reads: CASSSGSTIYF. The CDR3 DNA is TGTGCCAGCAGCTCTGGAAGCACCATATATTTT.

The CDR3 nucleotides read TGCAGTGCTAGTGCCGGGACAGGGTTGGAGGAGCAGTACTTC. Translated, it gives CSASAGTGLEEQYF. The chain joins TRBV20-1 to TRBJ2-7; TRBD1 matches 9 bases. CDR1 and CDR2 (germline): DFQATT, SNEGSKA (reference sequence). The CDR3 loop spans 14 amino acids. The V and J ends lost 3 bases and 7 bases, in that order; junction bases with no gene match: 10.

The CDR3 loop reads CASSLVGMGARENGYTF. For the CDR3, the DNA is TGTGCCAGCAGCTTAGTCGGGATGGGGGCCCGAGAGAATGGCTACACCTTC. V usage is TRBV7-9 and J usage is TRBJ1-2; TRBD1 is a possible D gene (6 bases). The CDR3 runs to 17 residues. V lost 1 base and J lost 6, with 21 bases in between. Germline loops: CDR1 SEHNR, CDR2 FQNEAQ (reference sequence).

This clonotype was observed many times. The chain is built from TRBV7-9 and TRBJ2-7; D not certain. Germline V gene sequence: CDR1 SEHNR, CDR2 FQNEAQ (reference sequence). V was trimmed by 6 bases and J by 3 bases, leaving 12 bases between them. The CDR3 is 13 amino acids. CDR3 sequence (DNA): TGTGCCAGCAGGTCGGCGAGCTTCTACGAGCAGTACTTC. As protein: CASRSASFYEQYF.

V and J are TRBV27 and TRBJ2-7; D unclear. V was shortened by 6 bases and J by 3 bases, with 15 bases between the two germline ends. Germline V gene lookup returns CDR1 MNHEY and CDR2 SMNVEV (reference sequence). CDR3 length equals 14 residues. The CDR3 DNA sequence: TGTGCCAGCAGACTTGCCCTCGTCGGCTACGAGCAGTACTTC. Protein sequence: CASRLALVGYEQYF.

This clonotype was counted between two and nine times. V gene TRBV25-1 combines with J gene TRBJ2-2; 8 bases align to TRBD1. This CDR3 has 15 residues. With 4 bases clipped from V and 5 bases from J, the junction kept 6 bases outside the gene matches. Looked up from germline, CDR1 is MGHDK and CDR2 is SYGVNS. The CDR3 coding sequence is TGTGCCAGCAGTGGCGGACAGGGATGGACCGGGGAGCTGTTTTTT. Translated, it gives CASSGGQGWTGELFF.

The gene calls are TRBV7-9 and TRBJ1-1; 7 positions agree with TRBD1. The CDR3 is 13 residues long. After removal of 8 bases from V and 0 bases from J, the junction contained 3 bases not matched to a gene. Per germline, CDR1 SEHNR and CDR2 FQNEAQ (reference sequence). The CDR3 spells CASRGQLNTEAFF. In DNA form, the CDR3 reads TGTGCCAGCCGGGGACAGCTGAACACTGAAGCTTTCTTT.

This clonotype was seen repeatedly, ten times or more. The chain has TRBV7-3 and TRBJ2-7, with D possibly being TRBD1 (6 bases). Germline V gives CDR1 SGHTA, CDR2 FQGTGA. The length of the CDR3 is 13 residues. With 3 bases removed from V and 6 bases from J, the gap between germline ends came to 12 bases. CDR3 bases: TGTGCCAGCAGCTTGTACCGGGACACCGAGCAGTACTTC. Its protein is CASSLYRDTEQYF.

This clonotype came up a few times. V is TRBV6-5 and J is TRBJ2-3; TRBD1 matches at 7 bases. V lost 5 bases and J lost 2; bases outside the gene matches: 7. Germline lookup yields CDR1 MNHEY and CDR2 SVGAGI. The length of the CDR3 is 15 residues. CDR3 DNA: TGTGCCAGCAGTGCAACAGGGGATTCCACAGATACGCAGTATTTT. Amino acid sequence: CASSATGDSTDTQYF.

The table lists this clonotype with a few counts. One end of the junction is discordant with germline, which a read error may explain. The V call is TRBV4-2, the J call TRBJ2-3, with D unclear. Germline-derived CDR1 and CDR2 are LGHNA and YNFKEQ. This CDR3 is 13 amino acids long. CDR3 loop: CASNQRSTDTQYF. CDR3 coding DNA: TGTGCCAGCAACCAAAGGAGCACAGATACGCAGTATTTT.